This T cell receptor beta chain was sequenced for a study of CD8 T cells in ankylosing spondylitis. Study-wide results and limits: Typical of ankylosing spondylitis blood, it appeared, was a TCR beta motif of several highly homologous variants.

Germline V gene lookup returns CDR1 LGHDT and CDR2 YNNKEL (reference sequence). The V and J ends lost 1 base and 0 bases respectively, with 3 bases between them. CDR3 size: 13 residues. This clonotype was recorded at least ten times. The antigen remains unidentified. TCRdb reprocessed the 5' RACE reads with MiXCR, giving one entry per CDR3 protein. The table has about 540,000 distinct CDR3 sequences, over 9.5% seen once. The clonotype originates from a male donor with ankylosing spondylitis. The sequencing sample was made of blood, either unsorted or a sorted T cell fraction (not recorded which). The chain has TRBV3-1 and TRBJ1-2; D gene ambiguous. This CDR3 reads CASSQGANYGYTF. CDR3 sequence (DNA): TGTGCCAGCAGCCAAGGGGCTAACTATGGCTACACCTTC. The full variable domain, rest sourced from reference TRBV3-1 and TRBJ1-2, is DTAVSQTPKYLVTQMGNDKSIKCEQNLGHDTMYWYKQDSKKFLKIMFSYNNKELIINETVPNRFSPKSPDKAHLNLHINSLELGDSAVYFCASSQGANYGYTFGSGTRLTVV.